These 8 T cell receptor beta chains were sequenced from one sample in a study of blood T cell repertoires in COVID-19. Only in-frame clones appear in the TCRdb table, and some are missing; sequencing was by immunoSEQ multiplex PCR. There are fewer than 350,000 clones in the sample; 81% occur only once, and over 2.5% lies in the top ten. Sequencing was carried out using peripheral blood. The receptors shown here come from a woman aged 60-75 years with active or convalescent COVID-19.

In this sample, this clone turned up many times. The chain recombines TRBV6-5 with TRBJ2-2; D perhaps matches TRBD2 (5 bases). The CDR3 has 14 amino acids. Germline CDR1 and CDR2: MNHEY and SVGAGI. Trimming removed 5 bases from V and 3 bases from J, with 10 bases in between. CDR3 nucleotide sequence: TGTGCCAGCAGTAGGGAGCACTACACCGGGGAGCTGTTTTTT. Translating it yields CASSREHYTGELFF.

The chain recombines TRBV7-2 with TRBJ2-5, with D unclear. V lost 2 bases and J lost 3, with 4 bases in between. Germline V gives CDR1 SGHTA, CDR2 FQGNSA. The CDR3 spans 12 residues. For the CDR3, the DNA is TGTGCCAGCAGCTTATCAGAAGAGACCCAGTACTTC. It specifies CASSLSEETQYF.

This chain connects TRBV7-6 to TRBJ2-1; the match to TRBD2 covers 7 bases. CDR3 length: 16 residues. Germline values: CDR1 SGHVS, CDR2 FNYEAQ. Trimming removed 5 bases from V and 4 bases from J; junction bases left unmatched: 11. CDR3 loop: CASSPRGGSGYNEQFF. In DNA form, the CDR3 reads TGTGCCAGCAGCCCGCGCGGGGGTTCCGGATACAATGAGCAGTTCTTC.

The chain recombines TRBV5-6 with TRBJ2-2; 7 bases match TRBD2. CDR3 length equals 16 residues. V dropped 6 bases and J dropped 2; count of bases not matched to a gene: 10. Germline V gene data show CDR1 as SGHDT and CDR2 as YYEEEE. This CDR3 reads CASTSWTRSNTGELFF. CDR3 coding DNA: TGTGCCAGCACCTCGTGGACTAGAAGTAACACCGGGGAGCTGTTTTTT.

This chain links TRBV7-2 with TRBJ2-1, with 8 bases lining up with TRBD2. V trimming: 3 bases; J trimming: 8 bases; junction bases outside the gene matches: 9. From germline, CDR1 is SGHTA and CDR2 FQGNSA. This CDR3 comprises 15 residues. The CDR3 DNA reads as TGTGCCAGCAGCTTTAGAGTCGGGGGGGTCGATGAGCAGTTCTTC. It encodes CASSFRVGGVDEQFF.

This chain joins TRBV10-2 and TRBJ2-2; 8 positions match TRBD1. V was pared by 4 bases and J by 4 bases, with 11 bases of the junction left unmatched. The CDR3 loop spans 17 amino acids. Germline assignment: CDR1 WSHSY and CDR2 SAAADI. The CDR3 protein is CASSVGAGTGPTGELFF. The DNA of the CDR3 is TGCGCCAGCAGTGTAGGGGCTGGGACAGGTCCCACCGGGGAGCTGTTTTTT.

This clone turned up a few times. The chain has TRBV2 and TRBJ1-1, with D hard to call. The germline V gene encodes CDR1 SNHLY and CDR2 FYNNEI. Trimming removed 2 bases from V and 1 base from J, with 5 bases in between. CDR3 size: 13 residues. CDR3 in amino acids: CASSEIENTEAFF. CDR3 bases: TGTGCCAGCAGTGAAATAGAGAACACTGAAGCTTTCTTT. The whole variable domain, filled in from reference TRBV2 and TRBJ1-1, reads EPEVTQTPSHQVTQMGQEVILRCVPISNHLYFYWYRQILGQKVEFLVSFYNNEISEKSEIFDDQFSVERPDGSNFTLKIRSTKLEDSAMYFCASSEIENTEAFFGQGTRLTVV.

This chain connects TRBV7-3 to TRBJ2-7; D perhaps matches TRBD2 (6 bases). The CDR3 covers 14 residues. V lost 8 bases and J lost 3, with 17 bases in between. Germline V gene lookup returns CDR1 SGHTA and CDR2 FQGTGA. The CDR3 loop reads CASLIGTWIYEQYF. The CDR3 DNA is TGTGCCAGCTTAATAGGGACTTGGATCTACGAGCAGTACTTC.